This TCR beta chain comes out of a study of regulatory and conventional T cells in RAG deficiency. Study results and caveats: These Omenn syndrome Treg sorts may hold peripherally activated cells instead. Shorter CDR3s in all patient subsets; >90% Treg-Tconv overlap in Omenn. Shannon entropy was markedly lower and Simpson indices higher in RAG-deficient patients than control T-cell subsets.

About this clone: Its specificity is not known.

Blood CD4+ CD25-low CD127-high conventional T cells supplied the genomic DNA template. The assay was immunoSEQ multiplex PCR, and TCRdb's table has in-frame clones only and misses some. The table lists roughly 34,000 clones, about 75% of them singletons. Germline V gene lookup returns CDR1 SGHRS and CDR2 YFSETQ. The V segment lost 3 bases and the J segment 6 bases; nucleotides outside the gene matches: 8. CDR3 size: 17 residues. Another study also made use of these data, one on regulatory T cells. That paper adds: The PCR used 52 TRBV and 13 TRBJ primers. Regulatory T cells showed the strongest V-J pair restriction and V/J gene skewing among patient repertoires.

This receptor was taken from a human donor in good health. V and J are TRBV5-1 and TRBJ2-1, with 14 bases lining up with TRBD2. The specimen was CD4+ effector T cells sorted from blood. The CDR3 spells CASSSGLAGEQVNEQFF. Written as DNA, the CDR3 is TGCGCCAGCAGCTCGGGACTAGCGGGGGAGCAGGTCAATGAGCAGTTCTTC.